One sample yielded the 19 T cell receptor beta chains listed below, sequenced in a study of technical replicates of blood from a handful of donors. The repertoire was sequenced with immunoSEQ multiplex PCR; TCRdb's copy has only in-frame clones and lacks some. The sample contains 75,000 to 100,000 clones, 94% of which appear only once. The sequencing sample was made of T cells isolated from PBMCs. These receptors all come from a human donor in good health.

The rearrangement links TRBV19 to TRBJ1-4, with 8 bases matching TRBD1. Losses at the gene ends were 5 bases for V and 7 bases for J; bases not matched to a gene: 12. Germline-derived CDR1 and CDR2 are LNHDA and SQIVND (reference sequence). The CDR3 totals 16 residues. CDR3 bases: TGTGCCAGTAGTCTAACGACAGGGGAGGTGCGTGAAAAACTGTTTTTT. Its translation: CASSLTTGEVREKLFF.

This sequence joins TRBV5-4 and TRBJ2-2; perhaps TRBD2 as D (6 bases). The germline V gene has CDR1 SGHNT and CDR2 YYREEE (reference sequence). CDR3 length: 13 residues. With 7 bases removed from V and 1 base from J, the gap between germline ends came to 8 bases. The CDR3 DNA reads TGTGCCAGCGCGGGGCGGAACACCGGGGAGCTGTTTTTT. This codes for CASAGRNTGELFF.

The V gene is TRBV7-9, the J gene TRBJ2-3, with 10 bases identical to TRBD2. This CDR3 is built from 14 residues. From germline, CDR1 is SEHNR and CDR2 FQNEAQ (reference sequence). V shed 5 bases, J shed 4 bases, and the junction held 3 bases outside the gene matches. The CDR3 DNA follows: TGTGCCAGCAGCCCAAGCGGGAGGGCAGATACGCAGTATTTT. It is translated as CASSPSGRADTQYF.

This sequence joins TRBV28 and TRBJ2-7; TRBD2 is a possible D gene (6 bases). This CDR3 has 15 amino acids. Germline CDR1 MDHEN, CDR2 SYDVKM. V dropped 6 bases and J dropped 2 bases, with 17 bases sitting between them. The CDR3 nucleotides are TGTGCCAGCAGCCTTGGTGGAGGGCCTACCTACGAGCAGTACTTC. Translated: CASSLGGGPTYEQYF.

The chain employs TRBV2 and TRBJ2-3; D is uncertain. CDR1 is SNHLY, CDR2 FYNNEI, per germline. V lost 3 bases and J 2 bases, leaving 6 bases between the germline ends. CDR3 length: 13 residues. CDR3 protein: CASSDRFTDTQYF. The DNA for the CDR3 is TGTGCCAGCAGTGACCGTTTCACAGATACGCAGTATTTT.

The chain recombines TRBV14 with TRBJ2-5, with D possibly being TRBD1 (6 bases). The germline V gene has CDR1 SGHDN and CDR2 FVKESK. The CDR3 runs to 17 residues. With 3 bases removed from V and 2 bases from J, the gap between germline ends came to 19 bases. The CDR3, as DNA: TGTGCCAGCAGCCACCCATTTGGCTCAGGGGATCAAGAGACCCAGTACTTC. Translated, it gives CASSHPFGSGDQETQYF.

In its sample, this clone was seen once. The rearrangement uses TRBV5-6 and TRBJ2-7; TRBD1 is a possible D gene (6 bases). The CDR3 length is 14 residues. Germline CDR1 and CDR2: SGHDT and YYEEEE. The V and J ends lost 0 bases and 5 bases respectively, with 12 bases between them. Here the CDR3 DNA reads TGTGCCAGCAGCTTGGCGGCAGGGGTCGACGAGCAGTACTTC. Amino acid sequence: CASSLAAGVDEQYF.

This clone was picked up one time. V gene TRBV4-2 combines with J gene TRBJ1-1, with 9 bases that match TRBD1. From germline, CDR1 is LGHNA and CDR2 YNFKEQ. The CDR3 covers 16 residues. V gave up 4 bases and J gave up 1 base; unmatched junction bases: 7. The CDR3 sequence is CASSPGTGPKNTEAFF. CDR3 nucleotide sequence: TGTGCCAGCAGCCCCGGGACAGGGCCAAAGAACACTGAAGCTTTCTTT.

CDR3: CASSQAPTYSNQPQHF. Written as DNA, the CDR3 is TGCGCCAGCAGCCAAGCACCCACATATAGCAATCAGCCCCAGCATTTT. The chain employs TRBV4-1 and TRBJ1-5; D gene unclear. This CDR3 spans 16 amino acids. V gave up 1 base and J gave up 0 bases, with 10 bases separating them. Germline V gene lookup returns CDR1 MGHRA and CDR2 YSYEKL.

This clone was picked up one time. This chain links TRBV10-3 with TRBJ2-1; 10 positions agree with TRBD2. The CDR3 is 17 amino acids. The junction had 8 bases not matched to a gene; V was cut back by 1 base and J by 5 bases. Germline lookup yields CDR1 ENHRY and CDR2 SYGVKD. Here the CDR3 DNA reads TGTGCCATCAGTGAGTTCTCCCGGACTAGCGGTAACAATGAGCAGTTCTTC. This translates into CAISEFSRTSGNNEQFF.

The chain carries TRBV15 and TRBJ2-5; 12 bases map to TRBD1. V lost 0 bases, J lost 5 bases, and 10 bases stayed unmatched. The germline CDR1 and CDR2 sequences are LNHNV and YYDKDF (reference sequence). The CDR3 length is 18 residues. CDR3 sequence (DNA): TGTGCCACCAGCAGAGAGCCCCAGGGACAGGGGGCGAGGGAGACCCAGTACTTC. Protein product: CATSREPQGQGARETQYF. Full variable domain (missing parts from reference TRBV15 and TRBJ2-5): DAMVIQNPRYQVTQFGKPVTLSCSQTLNHNVMYWYQQKSSQAPKLLFHYYDKDFNNEADTPDNFQSRRPNTSFCFLDIRSPGLGDTAMYLCATSREPQGQGARETQYFGPGTRLLVL.

The V call is TRBV14, the J call TRBJ2-7; the D gene is possibly TRBD2 (6 bases). Germline V lookup: CDR1 SGHDN, CDR2 FVKESK. V lost 4 bases, J lost 6 bases, and 13 bases lay in between. This CDR3 spans 13 amino acids. The CDR3 is CASSPLAGTEQYF. Written as DNA, the CDR3 is TGTGCCAGCAGCCCCTTGGCGGGGACCGAGCAGTACTTC.

V is TRBV12-5 and J is TRBJ2-2; TRBD2 matches 8 bases. Germline V gives CDR1 LGHNT, CDR2 FRNRAP. V shed 0 bases and J 3 bases; nucleotides not matched to a gene: 9. This CDR3 is 18 amino acids long. CDR3 sequence reads: CASGLVKTGGSDTGELFF. CDR3 sequence (DNA): TGTGCTAGTGGTTTGGTAAAGACGGGGGGGTCGGACACCGGGGAGCTGTTTTTT.

V is TRBV4-1 and J is TRBJ2-3; perhaps TRBD1 as D (5 bases). V was trimmed by 2 bases and J by 7 bases, leaving 34 bases between them. CDR3 length: 21 residues. Per the germline V gene, CDR1 is MGHRA and CDR2 is YSYEKL. Written as DNA, the CDR3 is TGCGCCAGCAGCCAAAGAAACCTCTGGTCGGACAAACTAATACCCCCACATACGCAGTATTTT. Translation: CASSQRNLWSDKLIPPHTQYF.

The chain uses TRBV6-1 and TRBJ1-1; TRBD1 matches 8 bases. The CDR3 runs to 15 residues. V dropped 5 bases and J dropped 11; count of bases not matched to a gene: 16. Germline V lookup: CDR1 MNHNS, CDR2 SASEGT. CDR3 sequence (DNA): TGTGCCAGCAGTTTTGGGACAGGCAGAGGGATGAAGGCTTTCTTT. As protein: CASSFGTGRGMKAFF.

This chain uses TRBV5-4 with TRBJ1-1; no clear D. The CDR3 covers 13 residues. Germline lookup yields CDR1 SGHNT and CDR2 YYREEE (reference sequence). V lost 3 bases and J lost 5, with 11 bases in between. The CDR3 nucleotides read TGTGCCAGCAGCTACATGGAGAAGACTGAAGCTTTCTTT. Translated, it gives CASSYMEKTEAFF.

V is TRBV6-5 and J is TRBJ2-6; 7 nucleotides agree with TRBD1. Germline V gene data show CDR1 as MNHEY and CDR2 as SVGAGI. Trimming at V came to 6 bases and at J to 0 bases, leaving 2 bases not matched to a gene. The CDR3 runs 15 residues. The CDR3 region has the DNA TGTGCCAGCAGCTGGACAGGCTCTGGGGCCAACGTCCTGACTTTC. Translation gives CASSWTGSGANVLTF.

The chain joins TRBV20-1 to TRBJ1-1; D is ambiguous. This CDR3 region has 9 residues. The germline V gene has CDR1 DFQATT and CDR2 SNEGSKA (reference sequence). Trimming left V 5 bases short and J 8 bases short, with 6 bases between. CDR3 sequence reads: CSALKEAFF. As DNA, the CDR3 is TGCAGTGCTCTAAAGGAAGCTTTCTTT.

This clone was counted a single time. The chain links TRBV6-1 to TRBJ2-7, with D possibly TRBD1 on 6 matching bases. CDR1 and CDR2 from the germline V gene are MNHNS and SASEGT. The CDR3 loop spans 12 amino acids. Deletions cut 10 bases from V and 3 bases from J, with 13 bases between. The CDR3: CAIADRFYEQYF. DNA of the CDR3: TGTGCCATCGCGGACAGATTCTACGAGCAGTACTTC.